Presented here are 10 T cell receptor beta chains from one specimen sequenced in a study of CD8+ T cells in alopecia areata. Noted treatment: oral pan-JAK inhibitor, 5-10 mg twice daily. As the sequencing template, cDNA was produced by extracting RNA and reverse transcribing it. Profiling relied on immunoSEQ multiplex PCR, and the TCRdb table lists in-frame clones only, not all of them. Among under 150,000 clones listed, about 50% were seen once. This specimen consisted of CD4+ T cells sorted from blood, obtained at week 4, from a patient treated with tofacitinib. Receptors originate from a human donor with alopecia areata.

The CDR3: CASSISYTSAGEDTQYF. The CDR3 bases are TGTGCCAGCAGCATCTCCTATACTAGTGCGGGAGAGGATACGCAGTATTTT. V and J are TRBV11-2 and TRBJ2-3; 7 bases match TRBD2. This CDR3 has 17 amino acids. The germline V gene has CDR1 SGHAT and CDR2 FQNNGV. With V trimmed by 5 bases and J by 6 bases, 17 bases remained unmatched.

The V gene is TRBV7-9, the J gene TRBJ2-2, with 9 positions matching TRBD2. CDR3 length: 17 residues. The V gene's germline CDR1 is SEHNR and CDR2 FQNEAQ (reference sequence). J gave up 3 bases and V 2 bases, and 7 bases lay outside the gene matches. The CDR3 DNA is TGTGCCAGCAGCTTATTATCAGCGGGAGGACACACCGGGGAGCTGTTTTTT. Translation gives CASSLLSAGGHTGELFF.

The rearrangement uses TRBV5-1 and TRBJ2-7, with a tentative D call TRBD1 (6 bases). The CDR3 is made up of 13 amino acids. Germline V lookup: CDR1 SGHRS, CDR2 YFSETQ. V was pared by 4 bases and J by 7 bases, with 15 bases between. In DNA, the CDR3 is TGCGCCAGCAGCCCGGCAGGGGCTGGGGAGCAGTACTTC. Protein sequence: CASSPAGAGEQYF.

The chain links TRBV29-1 to TRBJ1-1, with D perhaps TRBD1 (5 bases). Per germline, CDR1 SQVTM and CDR2 ANQGSEA. The CDR3 has 15 amino acids. The V and J ends lost 4 bases and 1 base respectively, with 16 bases between them. CDR3 in DNA: TGCAGCGTTGCTGTCCAGGGCGAGGCGAACACTGAAGCTTTCTTT. Encoded protein: CSVAVQGEANTEAFF.

The chain combines TRBV4-2 with TRBJ2-2, with D unclear. The germline V gene encodes CDR1 LGHNA and CDR2 YNFKEQ. CDR3 length: 14 residues. V was trimmed by 4 bases and J by 1 base, leaving 7 bases between them. CDR3 sequence (DNA): TGTGCCAGCAGCCGAACACAGAACACCGGGGAGCTGTTTTTT. Its translation is CASSRTQNTGELFF.

This clone came up a few times. The chain employs TRBV5-6 and TRBJ2-7; D is ambiguous. Trimming took 3 bases from V and 3 from J, leaving 16 bases between them. The CDR3 totals 15 residues. Germline CDR1 is SGHDT and CDR2 is YYEEEE. Here the CDR3 DNA reads TGTGCCAGCAGCTCCCCTCCGGACGGGTTCTACGAGCAGTACTTC. Protein product: CASSSPPDGFYEQYF.

The V and J genes are TRBV30 and TRBJ2-4; the match to TRBD1 covers 8 bases. Trimming cost V 4 bases and J 7 bases; bases outside gene matches: 9. Germline values: CDR1 GTSNPN, CDR2 SVGIG (reference sequence). CDR3 length: 14 residues. CDR3 region: CAWNLRGRVNIQYF. DNA for the CDR3: TGTGCCTGGAACCTCAGGGGGCGGGTTAACATTCAGTACTTC.

The chain uses TRBV30 and TRBJ2-1, with 16 positions matching TRBD2. The length of the CDR3 is 16 residues. Per germline, CDR1 GTSNPN and CDR2 SVGIG (reference sequence). V was pared by 2 bases and J by 9 bases, with 7 bases of the junction left unmatched. The CDR3 spells CAWSTGTSGRAGEQFF. CDR3 DNA sequence: TGTGCCTGGAGTACCGGGACTAGCGGGAGGGCCGGTGAGCAGTTCTTC. Full variable domain (missing parts from reference TRBV30 and TRBJ2-1): SQTIHQWPATLVQPVGSPLSLECTVEGTSNPNLYWYRQAAGRGLQLLFYSVGIGQISSEVPQNLSASRPQDRQFILSSKKLLLSDSGFYLCAWSTGTSGRAGEQFFGPGTRLTVL.

The genes are TRBV29-1 and TRBJ1-1, with 8 nucleotides matching TRBD1. Per the germline V gene, CDR1 is SQVTM and CDR2 is ANQGSEA. After removal of 3 bases from V and 5 bases from J, the junction contained 5 bases not matched to a gene. The CDR3 is 13 residues long. CDR3 DNA: TGCAGCGTTGACCCACAGGGGGGAACTGAAGCTTTCTTT. Protein sequence: CSVDPQGGTEAFF.

J is TRBJ2-3 and V is TRBV13, with TRBD1 identical over 12 bases. Germline assignment: CDR1 PRHDT and CDR2 FYEKMQ (reference sequence). The CDR3 is 16 amino acids. Trimming took 4 bases from V and 4 from J; bases not matched to a gene: 6. CDR3 protein: CASSYRDRGQSDTQYF. For the CDR3, the DNA is TGTGCCAGCAGCTACCGGGACAGGGGGCAGTCAGATACGCAGTATTTT.